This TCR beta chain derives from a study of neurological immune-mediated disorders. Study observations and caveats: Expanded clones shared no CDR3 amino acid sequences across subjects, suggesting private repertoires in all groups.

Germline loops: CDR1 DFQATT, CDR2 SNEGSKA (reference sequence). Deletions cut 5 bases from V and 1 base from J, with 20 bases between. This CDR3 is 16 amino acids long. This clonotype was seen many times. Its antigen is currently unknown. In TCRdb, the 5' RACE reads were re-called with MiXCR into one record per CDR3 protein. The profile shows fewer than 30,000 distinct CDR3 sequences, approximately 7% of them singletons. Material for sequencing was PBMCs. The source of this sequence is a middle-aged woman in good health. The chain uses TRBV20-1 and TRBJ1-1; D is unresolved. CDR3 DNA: TGCAGTGCTCCAAGCGGAAGTCGGGCTGGGAACACTGAAGCTTTCTTT. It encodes CSAPSGSRAGNTEAFF.